The subject of this entry is one TCR beta chain. Antigen specificity is unknown. The CDR3 is 13 amino acids. Germline CDR1 is MDHEN and CDR2 is SYDVKM. The data stem from a study of T cells expressing NK-cell markers. Study at large: HCMV seropositivity marked most of the eight sequenced donors; one was seronegative.

The cDNA for TCR beta came from 5'RACE template switching with UMIs. Reprocessing the 5' RACE reads, TCRdb reports a single entry for every CDR3 protein and omits DNA. The data include some 600,000 distinct CDR3 sequences; the top ten clones carry roughly 3.4%. Study-level findings and limits: Roughly 6 donors had dominant NKG2C+ clonotypes that comprised roughly 1.0-7.0% of their CD8+ T cells. Dominance of the CD3+CD56-NKG2C+ fraction by these clonotypes also held in several donors.

The rearrangement links TRBV28 to TRBJ2-2; the TCRdb D gene call, TRBD1, has no DNA to confirm it. The clonotype originates from a man between 18 and 29 years old in good health. What was sequenced was blood T cells: a sorted CD56 or NKG2C T cell subset, CD4+ or CD8+ T cells, or bulk PBMC T cells (not recorded which). This chain's CDR3 is CASQRQGAGELFF.